The 12 T cell receptor beta chains below were found in one sample sequenced in a study of T cell changes during pregnancy in multiple sclerosis. Profiled with immunoSEQ multiplex PCR; TCRdb holds only in-frame clones, not every one. This table has 45,000 to 70,000 clones, about 90% appearing once. The sequencing here drew on peripheral blood, taken in the third trimester of pregnancy. The source of these receptors is a female donor in good health, enrolled as a control in a pregnancy study.

The rearrangement joins TRBV18 to TRBJ2-1, with 12 bases matching TRBD2. Per the germline V gene, CDR1 is KGHSH and CDR2 is LQKENI. This CDR3 contains 16 residues. V lost 5 bases to trimming and J lost 6 bases; unmatched junction nucleotides: 8. The CDR3: CASSSLAGGLSNEQFF. CDR3 nucleotides: TGTGCCAGCTCATCGCTAGCGGGAGGGTTGAGCAATGAGCAGTTCTTC. The full variable domain, with the rest looked up from reference TRBV18 and TRBJ2-1, is NAGVMQNPRHLVRRRGQEARLRCSPMKGHSHVYWYRQLPEEGLKFMVYLQKENIIDESGMPKERFSAEFPKEGPSILRIQQVVRGDSAAYFCASSSLAGGLSNEQFFGPGTRLTVL.

This chain uses TRBV5-1 with TRBJ2-2; D gene uncertain. From germline, CDR1 is SGHRS and CDR2 YFSETQ. Trimming removed 1 base at V and 4 bases at J, with 5 bases between. The CDR3 loop spans 13 amino acids. The CDR3 is CASSLTGTGELFF. DNA of the CDR3: TGCGCCAGCAGCTTGACCGGCACCGGGGAGCTGTTTTTT.

This chain uses TRBV19 with TRBJ1-1; D unresolved. The CDR3 has 14 residues. V was clipped by 3 bases and J by 0 bases, with 8 bases between them. The germline gives CDR1 LNHDA, CDR2 SQIVND (reference sequence). The CDR3 coding sequence is TGTGCCAGTAGTATTGCGGATCTGAACACTGAAGCTTTCTTT. Residues: CASSIADLNTEAFF.

CDR3 in amino acids: CASSLTGHNSPLHF. The CDR3 DNA sequence: TGTGCCAGCAGCTTGACAGGTCATAATTCACCCCTCCACTTT. The chain is built from TRBV5-6 and TRBJ1-6, with D possibly being TRBD1 (5 bases). The V gene's germline CDR1 is SGHDT and CDR2 YYEEEE. The CDR3 sequence is 14 residues long. Trimming took 1 base from V and 5 from J, leaving 7 bases between them.

The rearrangement links TRBV7-2 to TRBJ1-2; 7 positions match TRBD1. In germline, CDR1 is SGHTA, CDR2 FQGNSA. The CDR3 sequence is 16 residues long. The J segment lost 4 bases and the V segment lost 5 bases, leaving 13 bases of the junction unmatched. The CDR3 DNA follows: TGTGCCAGCAGCACTCGACAGGGAGGCTATAGCTATGGCTACACCTTC. It yields the protein CASSTRQGGYSYGYTF.

This clone has a single count. The chain links TRBV19 to TRBJ1-2; D perhaps matches TRBD1 (5 bases). This CDR3 contains 11 residues. V lost 8 bases, J lost 5 bases, and 9 bases lay in between. From germline, CDR1 is LNHDA and CDR2 SQIVND (reference sequence). The CDR3, as DNA: TGTGCCAGTTGGGGGGTTTATGGCTACACCTTC. This sequence encodes CASWGVYGYTF.

J is TRBJ2-1 and V is TRBV29-1; D possibly corresponds to TRBD2 (6 bases). The V gene lost 7 bases and the J gene lost 3 bases, with 13 bases spanning the gap. This CDR3 is built from 13 residues. CDR1 and CDR2 from the germline V gene are SQVTM and ANQGSEA. Here the CDR3 DNA reads TGCAGCGGGGACTCCATTCTCTACAATGAGCAGTTCTTC. It is translated as CSGDSILYNEQFF.

This clone was found once. The V call is TRBV5-4, the J call TRBJ1-1, with a tentative D call TRBD1 (6 bases). Germline V lookup: CDR1 SGHNT, CDR2 YYREEE (reference sequence). Deletions cut 2 bases from V and 0 bases from J, with 11 bases between. The CDR3 length is 15 residues. CDR3 nucleotide sequence: TGTGCCAGCAGCTTCGCTCAGGGGATGAACACTGAAGCTTTCTTT. This translates into CASSFAQGMNTEAFF.

CDR3 region: CASSRPGQGAYGYTF. DNA of the CDR3: TGTGCCAGCAGTCGACCGGGACAGGGGGCCTATGGCTACACCTTC. The chain carries TRBV28 and TRBJ1-2, with 12 bases that match TRBD1. This CDR3 spans 15 amino acids. Germline V gene lookup returns CDR1 MDHEN and CDR2 SYDVKM. Germline trimming cut 5 bases from V and 4 bases from J; bases unmatched to any gene: 5.

V usage is TRBV6-7 and J usage is TRBJ1-6, with unresolved D. TRBV6-7 is assigned to the ORF class and has an uncertain function. This CDR3 has 17 amino acids. V lost 11 bases, J lost 11 bases, and 31 bases lay in between. The CDR3 region has the DNA TGTGCCCACCCCCTCCCCCTATTTGGTTGCGTAGTGGCACCCCTCCACTTT. Translation: CAHPLPLFGCVVAPLHF.

This chain links TRBV4-1 with TRBJ1-2; 12 bases align to TRBD1. This CDR3 contains 17 residues. V was pared by 0 bases and J by 9 bases, with 11 bases of the junction left unmatched. Germline loops: CDR1 MGHRA, CDR2 YSYEKL. The CDR3 coding sequence is TGCGCCAGCAGCCAAGAGAGGGGACAGGGGGCCTCTTTGAGCTACACCTTC. It encodes CASSQERGQGASLSYTF.

The rearrangement joins TRBV5-1 to TRBJ1-6; D is ambiguous. There are 17 residues in the CDR3. Germline V gene data show CDR1 as SGHRS and CDR2 as YFSETQ. V lost 5 bases, J lost 0 bases, and 15 bases lay in between. The CDR3 sequence is CASSRMTSSSYNSPLHF. CDR3 sequence (DNA): TGCGCCAGCAGTCGAATGACGTCTAGCTCCTATAATTCACCCCTCCACTTT.